There are a few counts of the clone carrying this TCR beta chain. The antigen remains undetermined. These data come from a study of response to subunit inactivated influenza vaccine. General observations from the study: Few additional T cells are recruited per seasonal influenza vaccination, authors suggested.

This CDR3 comprises 14 residues. Germline CDR1 ENHRY, CDR2 SYGVKD. The trim removed 5 bases at V and 5 bases at J, leaving 8 bases unmatched. Each CDR3 protein gets one entry after TCRdb re-called the RT-PCR reads with MiXCR. The sample includes roughly 160,000 distinct CDR3 sequences, roughly a tenth seen only once; the top ten take roughly 12%. The input for sequencing was non-naive T cells sorted from PBMCs, taken more than 35 days after vaccination. The receptor was derived from a man aged 45-60 years who received an inactivated influenza vaccine. The chain couples TRBV10-3 to TRBJ1-2; TRBD1 aligns across 7 bases. The CDR3 loop is CAISPGGTVYGYTF. CDR3 sequence (DNA): TGTGCCATCAGTCCCGGGGGGACAGTATATGGCTACACCTTC.